The sequence of this T cell receptor beta chain was determined in a study of cytotoxic CD8 clonotypes in ibrutinib-treated CLL. Study as a whole: The cohort had 10 to 12 relapsed/refractory and around 15 treatment-naive patients, around 18 IGHV unmutated. Once treatment had gone on for a median of 12 months, range 6 to 36, response samples were drawn. Whole-study findings and limits: The study found public clonotypes uncommon, contracting or stable on treatment.

A word on this clone: Antigen: not known.

The V end lost 4 bases, the J end lost 4 bases, and 7 bases lay between the germline ends. CDR1 is SGHTA, CDR2 FQGTGA, per germline. This CDR3 has 13 amino acids. Genomic DNA in a quantity of around 2 micrograms was derived from cryopreserved PBMCs for TCR beta libraries. Sequenced by immunoSEQ multiplex PCR; TCRdb stores in-frame clones only, minus some. The data contain 160,000 or so clones, under 85% of them seen just once; the ten biggest clones take up about 4.9%. The genes are TRBV7-3 and TRBJ2-2; D remains ambiguous. Sequenced material: PBMCs, taken after 24 months of ibrutinib treatment. This receptor was taken from a human donor with chronic lymphocytic leukemia. CDR3 in amino acids: CASSSTFTGELFF. As DNA, the CDR3 is TGTGCCAGCAGCTCGACCTTCACCGGGGAGCTGTTTTTT.